This TCR beta chain appears in the sequencing data of a study of cytomegalovirus exposure and HLA in healthy donors. Overall study results and limits: For cytomegalovirus status, the classifier reportedly gave diagnoses with high specificity and sensitivity. V segments that were indistinguishable, TRBV6-2 and TRBV6-3 among them, were omitted from analysis.

Germline V gene lookup returns CDR1 SGDLS and CDR2 YYNGEE. V was cut by 4 bases and J by 3 bases, with 14 bases left in between. The length of the CDR3 is 15 residues. A remark on this clone: Its matching antigen is unknown.

Primers: 60 Vbeta forward and 13 Jbeta reverse. In the authors' methods: Unique TCR beta chains totaled some 78 million in a later count, with around 11 million of them shared. Data came from immunoSEQ multiplex PCR; TCRdb stores just in-frame clones and leaves some out. Clone size and the V and J calls come from that table; the DNA yielded D and trimming. The sample includes about 200,000 clones, about four fifths of them seen just once. Sequencing was carried out using PBMCs. The chain joins TRBV9 to TRBJ1-5; possible D gene TRBD1, 5 bases. The receptor was derived from a male donor in good health and CMV-seropositive. The CDR3 DNA follows: TGTGCCAGCAGCCCAAGAGACAGTGCCAATCAGCCCCAGCATTTT. Its translation is CASSPRDSANQPQHF. Full variable domain (rest looked up from reference TRBV9 and TRBJ1-5): DSGVTQTPKHLITATGQRVTLRCSPRSGDLSVYWYQQSLDQGLQFLIQYYNGEERAKGNILERFSAQQFPDLHSELNLSSLELGDSALYFCASSPRDSANQPQHFGDGTRLSIL.